The 13 T cell receptor beta chains given below trace back to one sample, sequenced in a study of blood T cell repertoires in COVID-19. Assay used: immunoSEQ multiplex PCR; TCRdb lists only in-frame clones, some missing. The sample has approximately 200,000 clones, roughly 82% seen once. What was sequenced was PBMCs or T cells enriched from blood (not recorded which). Receptor source: a man aged 40-49 years who had recovered from COVID-19.

V is TRBV6-2 or TRBV6-3 and J is TRBJ1-1; TRBD1 might be the D (6 bases). The CDR3 length is 11 residues. Trimming left V 6 bases short and J 11 bases short, with 13 bases between. Germline CDR1 and CDR2: MNHEY and SVGEGT. CDR3 loop: CASSENRVAFF. CDR3 nucleotide sequence: TGTGCCAGCAGCGAAAACAGGGTGGCTTTCTTT.

DNA for the CDR3: TGTGCCTGGAGCCCGAAAGGGGACTACAATGAGCAGTTCTTC. Its translation: CAWSPKGDYNEQFF. V and J are TRBV30 and TRBJ2-1; a weak D match, TRBD1 (5 bases). Germline V CDR1 and CDR2: GTSNPN, SVGIG (reference sequence). The CDR3 length is 14 residues. Trimming removed 3 bases at V and 3 bases at J, with 12 bases between.

V is TRBV28 and J is TRBJ1-5; TRBD1 aligns across 11 bases. The CDR3 totals 15 residues. V dropped 8 bases and J dropped 3; count of bases not matched to a gene: 6. Germline V gene data show CDR1 as MDHEN and CDR2 as SYDVKM. This CDR3 reads CASVRDRGSNQPQHF. The CDR3 nucleotides read TGTGCCAGCGTCCGGGACAGGGGGTCCAATCAGCCCCAGCATTTT.

This clone was detected once. V is TRBV7-6 and J is TRBJ2-1; possible D gene TRBD2, 5 bases. Deletions cut 1 base from V and 2 bases from J, with 9 bases between. CDR1 and CDR2 from the germline V gene are SGHVS and FNYEAQ. The CDR3 covers 15 residues. In nucleotides, the CDR3 is TGTGCCAGCAGCTTAGACTTCGGGACCTACAATGAGCAGTTCTTC. It translates to CASSLDFGTYNEQFF.

The chain has TRBV9 and TRBJ2-3; 8 bases align to TRBD2. Germline trimming cut 0 bases from V and 7 bases from J; bases unmatched to any gene: 4. The CDR3 spans 14 residues. Germline CDR1 SGDLS, CDR2 YYNGEE. The CDR3 reads CASSVGLAGNTQYF. The CDR3 bases are TGTGCCAGCAGCGTAGGGCTAGCGGGCAATACGCAGTATTTT.

In its sample, this clone was seen once. The chain links TRBV7-2 to TRBJ2-1; D might be TRBD2 (5 bases). Looked up from germline, CDR1 is SGHTA and CDR2 is FQGNSA. The V end lost 0 bases, the J end lost 6 bases, and 12 bases lay between the germline ends. The CDR3 spans 15 residues. The CDR3 spells CASSLALGAGNEQFF. The DNA of the CDR3 is TGTGCCAGCAGCTTAGCACTAGGTGCGGGCAATGAGCAGTTCTTC.

The rearrangement uses TRBV7-2 and TRBJ2-3; TRBD1 agrees at 10 bases. This CDR3 is 15 amino acids long. Looked up from germline, CDR1 is SGHTA and CDR2 is FQGNSA. With V trimmed by 5 bases and J by 2 bases, 4 bases remained unmatched. In DNA form, the CDR3 reads TGTGCCAGCAGCCTCCGACAGGGGGCCACAGATACGCAGTATTTT. Its translation: CASSLRQGATDTQYF.

This chain connects TRBV4-1 to TRBJ1-2; a possible D gene is TRBD1 (6 bases). From germline, CDR1 is MGHRA and CDR2 YSYEKL. The CDR3 is made up of 17 amino acids. Trimming cost V 0 bases and J 5 bases, with 19 bases left between them. The DNA for the CDR3 is TGCGCCAGCAGCCAAGACCAAGGGACACCATCCTATTATGGCTACACCTTC. Protein product: CASSQDQGTPSYYGYTF.

The chain uses TRBV30 and TRBJ2-1; 7 positions match TRBD1. V was clipped by 2 bases and J by 2 bases; unmatched bases: 3. The germline V gene has CDR1 GTSNPN and CDR2 SVGIG (reference sequence). The CDR3 has 14 residues. The CDR3 nucleotides are TGTGCCTGGAGTCGAGGGGGCCCCTACAATGAGCAGTTCTTC. Protein: CAWSRGGPYNEQFF.

This clone was recorded only once. The chain links TRBV18 to TRBJ2-1, with 8 bases aligning to TRBD1. The J segment lost 2 bases and the V segment lost 6 bases, leaving 6 bases of the junction unmatched. The CDR3 contains 15 residues. CDR1 is KGHSH, CDR2 LQKENI, per germline. CDR3 DNA: TGTGCCAGCTCGCCGGGACAGGTTACCTACAATGAGCAGTTCTTC. Translating it yields CASSPGQVTYNEQFF.

The rearrangement uses TRBV9 and TRBJ2-5; possibly TRBD1 for D (6 bases). With 0 bases removed from V and 5 bases from J, the gap between germline ends came to 26 bases. CDR1 and CDR2 (germline): SGDLS, YYNGEE. The CDR3 is made up of 19 amino acids. As DNA, the CDR3 is TGTGCCAGCAGCGTAGCTATTGGAATGGAAGAGAAAGGGGGTGAGACCCAGTACTTC. Amino acids: CASSVAIGMEEKGGETQYF.

The J gene is TRBJ1-2, the V gene TRBV7-8; TRBD1 agrees at 7 bases. Germline CDR1 reads SGHVS; CDR2 reads FQNEAQ. The CDR3 has 14 residues. Trimming cost V 4 bases and J 4 bases; bases outside gene matches: 6. CDR3: CASSSRDSSYGYTF. The CDR3 nucleotides are TGTGCCAGCAGCTCCCGGGACAGCTCCTATGGCTACACCTTC.

The gene calls are TRBV7-9 and TRBJ1-3; a weak D match, TRBD1 (6 bases). CDR3 length: 12 residues. Trimming removed 11 bases at V and 4 bases at J, with 12 bases between. Germline-derived CDR1 and CDR2 are SEHNR and FQNEAQ (reference sequence). CDR3 in DNA: TGTGCCCCCCAAGGGGGAGGAAACACCATATATTTT. Its translation: CAPQGGGNTIYF.